A single sample gave rise to the 24 T cell receptor beta chains below, sequenced in a study of blood T cell repertoires in COVID-19. The protocol was immunoSEQ multiplex PCR, while the TCRdb copy is restricted to in-frame clones and leaves out a portion. This table has under 65,000 clones, roughly four fifths appearing once. The specimen sequenced was peripheral blood. These receptors came from an older woman with acute or convalescent COVID-19.

The chain couples TRBV5-1 to TRBJ1-1; 11 nucleotides agree with TRBD1. Germline lookup yields CDR1 SGHRS and CDR2 YFSETQ. V lost 0 bases, J lost 5 bases, and 3 bases stayed unmatched. CDR3 length: 15 amino acids. The CDR3 nucleotides are TGCGCCAGCAGCTTGGTGGGACAGGGGGATACTGAAGCTTTCTTT. Translation gives CASSLVGQGDTEAFF.

This clone was counted once. The rearrangement joins TRBV7-8 to TRBJ1-5; D unclear. Germline assignment: CDR1 SGHVS and CDR2 FQNEAQ. Trimming stripped 3 bases from V and 7 bases from J, with 16 bases between. This CDR3 has 15 residues. CDR3 amino acids: CASSFSFFAQQPQHF. The CDR3 coding sequence is TGTGCCAGCAGCTTCAGTTTCTTCGCACAACAGCCCCAGCATTTT. Based on the CDR3 plus reference TRBV7-8 and TRBJ1-5, the full variable domain is GAGVSQSPRYKVAKRGQDVALRCDPISGHVSLFWYQQALGQGPEFLTYFQNEAQLDKSGLPSDRFFAERPEGSVSTLKIQRTQQEDSAVYLCASSFSFFAQQPQHFGDGTRLSIL.

The V call is TRBV11-2, the J call TRBJ1-4; a weak D match, TRBD1 (6 bases). The CDR3 runs 14 residues. Deletions cut 5 bases from V and 5 bases from J, with 12 bases between. CDR1 and CDR2 from the germline V gene are SGHAT and FQNNGV. The CDR3 DNA sequence: TGTGCCAGCAGCCCCTCAGGGGCAAATGAAAAACTGTTTTTT. Protein sequence: CASSPSGANEKLFF.

CDR3 sequence reads: CASREGPGGDTQYF. As DNA, the CDR3 is TGTGCCAGCAGGGAGGGACCGGGTGGAGATACGCAGTATTTT. The rearrangement joins TRBV6-5 to TRBJ2-3; maybe TRBD2 (6 bases). The CDR3 totals 14 residues. In germline, CDR1 is MNHEY, CDR2 SVGAGI. The ends were cut back, 6 bases at V and 5 bases at J, with 15 bases in the middle.

This chain uses TRBV19 with TRBJ1-5; 7 bases are shared with TRBD1. This CDR3 comprises 15 residues. Germline assignment: CDR1 LNHDA and CDR2 SQIVND (reference sequence). Losses at the gene ends were 5 bases for V and 4 bases for J; bases not matched to a gene: 8. The DNA of the CDR3 is TGTGCCAGTAGTTTCGACAGGGTGGGGAATCAGCCCCAGCATTTT. This encodes CASSFDRVGNQPQHF.

This clone was seen a handful of times. V usage is TRBV3-1 (or the pseudogene TRBV3-2) and J usage is TRBJ1-3; D not resolved. Germline V gene lookup returns CDR1 LGHDT and CDR2 YNNKEL (reference sequence). With 0 bases removed from V and 4 bases from J, the gap between germline ends came to 7 bases. This CDR3 comprises 14 residues. CDR3 nucleotides: TGTGCCAGCAGCCAAGATACGGGAGGAAACACCATATATTTT. Amino acids: CASSQDTGGNTIYF.

This chain links TRBV28 with TRBJ2-7, with TRBD1 identical over 7 bases. Looked up from germline, CDR1 is MDHEN and CDR2 is SYDVKM. After removal of 6 bases from V and 3 bases from J, the junction contained 8 bases not matched to a gene. The CDR3 runs 14 residues. The chain's CDR3 is CASSLQGVLYEQYF. The CDR3 DNA reads TGTGCCAGCAGCCTCCAGGGGGTACTCTACGAGCAGTACTTC.

This clone has only one observation. This chain connects TRBV14 to TRBJ2-2; D possibly corresponds to TRBD1 (6 bases). V lost 4 bases to trimming and J lost 6 bases, with 12 bases between them. Germline CDR1 SGHDN, CDR2 FVKESK. This CDR3 region has 14 residues. Written as DNA, the CDR3 is TGTGCCAGCAGCCCCTGGCAGGGGTCCGGGGAGCTGTTTTTT. Residues: CASSPWQGSGELFF.

The V call is TRBV19, the J call TRBJ1-2, with 9 positions matching TRBD1. V shed 7 bases and J 2 bases; nucleotides not matched to a gene: 14. The CDR3 spans 17 residues. The germline V gene has CDR1 LNHDA and CDR2 SQIVND (reference sequence). CDR3 sequence reads: CASTPPAGTGKNYGYTF. CDR3 nucleotides: TGTGCCAGTACTCCCCCGGCGGGGACAGGGAAAAACTATGGCTACACCTTC.

The gene calls are TRBV6-1 and TRBJ1-1; 8 bases are shared with TRBD1. The CDR3 is 13 amino acids. The V segment lost 5 bases and the J segment 11 bases; nucleotides outside the gene matches: 10. Germline values: CDR1 MNHNS, CDR2 SASEGT. CDR3 DNA sequence: TGTGCCAGCAGTTCTCGGACAGGGCCCTCGGCTTTCTTT. Translated: CASSSRTGPSAFF.

There are a few counts of this clone. The chain recombines TRBV10-1 with TRBJ1-1; a weak D match, TRBD1 (5 bases). The germline V gene encodes CDR1 WNHNN and CDR2 SYGVQD (reference sequence). This CDR3 contains 13 residues. V was clipped by 5 bases and J by 4 bases, with 11 bases between them. For the CDR3, the DNA is TGCGCCAGCAGTCCGGGGGAGAGCACTGAAGCTTTCTTT. This translates into CASSPGESTEAFF.

This chain joins TRBV5-4 and TRBJ1-5; tentative D call: TRBD1 (6 bases). Germline CDR1 reads SGHNT; CDR2 reads YYREEE (reference sequence). The CDR3 sequence is 15 residues long. Trimming removed 0 bases from V and 5 bases from J, with 12 bases in between. The CDR3 reads CASSLVRTDDQPQHF. The CDR3 DNA follows: TGTGCCAGCAGCTTGGTTCGGACAGACGATCAGCCCCAGCATTTT.

The chain employs TRBV15 and TRBJ2-7, with 10 bases aligning to TRBD2. Looked up from germline, CDR1 is LNHNV and CDR2 is YYDKDF (reference sequence). The CDR3 loop spans 16 amino acids. The V and J ends lost 4 bases and 5 bases, in that order; junction bases with no gene match: 11. The CDR3 nucleotides are TGTGCCACCAGCACTGGAGAGCGGGAGGGCCGCGACGAGCAGTACTTC. It is translated as CATSTGEREGRDEQYF.

The rearrangement links TRBV5-1 to TRBJ2-7; possible D gene TRBD2, 6 bases. The CDR3 is 15 residues long. Per the germline V gene, CDR1 is SGHRS and CDR2 is YFSETQ. The ends were cut back, 3 bases at V and 6 bases at J, with 19 bases in the middle. Here the CDR3 reads CASSSRTTELGEQYF. The DNA for the CDR3 is TGCGCCAGCAGCTCCCGGACTACGGAGTTGGGCGAGCAGTACTTC.

J is TRBJ1-6 and V is TRBV19, with a possible D match to TRBD1 (6 bases). In germline, CDR1 is LNHDA, CDR2 SQIVND (reference sequence). V was clipped by 2 bases and J by 6 bases, with 17 bases between them. CDR3 length equals 17 residues. DNA of the CDR3: TGTGCCAGTAGTATATCACTAACAGGGACGGCTAATTCACCCCTCCACTTT. It specifies CASSISLTGTANSPLHF.

J is TRBJ1-1 and V is TRBV14; D perhaps matches TRBD1 (6 bases). Germline CDR1 SGHDN, CDR2 FVKESK. CDR3 length: 16 amino acids. V gave up 0 bases and J gave up 7 bases, with 18 bases separating them. The CDR3 loop reads CASSQDRVGGGGEAFF. CDR3 DNA: TGTGCCAGCAGCCAAGATCGCGTTGGGGGAGGGGGTGAAGCTTTCTTT.

As regards this clone: Other DNA variants within this sample encode the same CDR3. The V call is TRBV4-1, the J call TRBJ2-5; 7 bases fit TRBD2. V lost 0 bases and J lost 8; bases outside the gene matches: 0. The germline V gene encodes CDR1 MGHRA and CDR2 YSYEKL. The CDR3 runs 12 residues. CDR3 bases: TGCGCCAGCAGCCAAGAAGCGGGAACCCAGTACTTC. Its protein is CASSQEAGTQYF.

This chain links TRBV19 with TRBJ2-5; a weak D match, TRBD1 (5 bases). The length of the CDR3 is 15 residues. Germline values: CDR1 LNHDA, CDR2 SQIVND (reference sequence). Trimming removed 2 bases at V and 10 bases at J, with 20 bases between. The CDR3 nucleotides read TGTGCCAGTAGTATAATACTGGACACTGCAGGCGGCCAGTACTTC. This sequence encodes CASSIILDTAGGQYF.

The rearrangement uses TRBV6-4 and TRBJ2-1; a possible D gene is TRBD2 (7 bases). The V gene lost 0 bases and the J gene lost 10 bases, with 16 bases spanning the gap. The length of the CDR3 is 15 residues. CDR1 MRHNA and CDR2 SNTAGT come from the germline V gene. The CDR3 sequence is CASSDSGGEGHEQFF. Written as DNA, the CDR3 is TGTGCCAGCAGTGACTCAGGGGGGGAGGGTCACGAGCAGTTCTTC.

The chain combines TRBV4-1 with TRBJ2-2; maybe TRBD2 (5 bases). CDR1 and CDR2 from the germline V gene are MGHRA and YSYEKL. V was clipped by 0 bases and J by 6 bases, with 8 bases between them. There are 14 residues in the CDR3. CDR3 protein: CASSQDALAGELFF. DNA for the CDR3: TGCGCCAGCAGCCAAGATGCACTAGCCGGGGAGCTGTTTTTT.

The gene calls are TRBV5-1 and TRBJ1-1, with a weak D call TRBD1 (6 bases). The CDR3 runs to 13 residues. Germline values: CDR1 SGHRS, CDR2 YFSETQ. V was cut by 7 bases and J by 3 bases, with 13 bases left in between. CDR3 in DNA: TGCGCCAGCGTCAATCAGGGGTACACTGAAGCTTTCTTT. It yields the protein CASVNQGYTEAFF. The full variable domain, its missing parts supplied by reference TRBV5-1 and TRBJ1-1, is KAGVTQTPRYLIKTRGQQVTLSCSPISGHRSVSWYQQTPGQGLQFLFEYFSETQRNKGNFPGRFSGRQFSNSRSEMNVSTLELGDSALYLCASVNQGYTEAFFGQGTRLTVV.

CDR3 region: CASTRPGLSEAFF. The CDR3 coding sequence is TGTGCCAGCACCCGACCCGGACTTTCCGAAGCTTTCTTT. The rearrangement joins TRBV6-5 to TRBJ1-1; D gene uncertain. This CDR3 spans 13 amino acids. Germline CDR1 is MNHEY and CDR2 is SVGAGI. Trimming removed 7 bases at V and 8 bases at J, with 17 bases between.

This clone was recorded a few times. This chain links TRBV7-3 with TRBJ1-6; D not resolved. Trimming cost V 5 bases and J 11 bases, with 13 bases left between them. CDR3 length equals 13 residues. Germline V gene sequence: CDR1 SGHTA, CDR2 FQGTGA. CDR3 residues: CASSEGRVTPLHF. CDR3 coding DNA: TGTGCCAGCAGCGAGGGCCGGGTTACACCCCTCCACTTT.

The chain has TRBV28 and TRBJ2-7, with 7 bases fitting TRBD1. From germline, CDR1 is MDHEN and CDR2 SYDVKM. The CDR3 spans 13 residues. The V gene end was trimmed by 6 bases and the J gene end by 3 bases; junction bases not matched to a gene: 5. The CDR3 reads CASSHRGLYEQYF. For the CDR3, the DNA is TGTGCCAGCAGCCACAGGGGCCTCTACGAGCAGTACTTC. Full variable domain (remainder filled in from reference TRBV28 and TRBJ2-7): DVKVTQSSRYLVKRTGEKVFLECVQDMDHENMFWYRQDPGLGLRLIYFSYDVKMKEKGDIPEGYSVSREKKERFSLILESASTNQTSMYLCASSHRGLYEQYFGPGTRLTVT.